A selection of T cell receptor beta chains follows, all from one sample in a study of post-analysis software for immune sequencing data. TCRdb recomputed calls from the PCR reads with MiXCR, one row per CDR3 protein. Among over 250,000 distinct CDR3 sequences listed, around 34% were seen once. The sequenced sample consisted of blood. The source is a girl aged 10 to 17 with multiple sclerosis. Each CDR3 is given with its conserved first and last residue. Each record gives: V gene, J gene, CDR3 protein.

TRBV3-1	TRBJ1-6	CASTPGFNSPLHF
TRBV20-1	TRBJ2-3	CSAKTSGVADTQYF
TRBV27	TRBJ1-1	CASSLRRQTNTEAFF
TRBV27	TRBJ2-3	CASSLLGEEDTQYF
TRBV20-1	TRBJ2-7	CSARDIASYEQYF
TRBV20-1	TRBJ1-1	CSAAEGGNTEAFF
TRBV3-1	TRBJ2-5	CASSPPGQETQYF
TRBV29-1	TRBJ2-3	CSHRGGESSTDTQYF
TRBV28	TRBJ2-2	CASRTGTGETGELFF
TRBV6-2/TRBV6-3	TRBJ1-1	CSSSRQGSGTEAFF
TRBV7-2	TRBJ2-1	CASSPSGPSYNEQFF
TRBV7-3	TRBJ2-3	CASSLLVTDTQYF
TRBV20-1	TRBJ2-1	CSAARGGLNNEQFF
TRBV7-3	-	CASSLAVGVQETQYF
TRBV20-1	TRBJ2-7	CSAKEGGGEQYF
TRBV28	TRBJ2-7	CASSFSSPGFSPSYEQYF
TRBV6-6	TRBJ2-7	CASSYGQGAFYEQYF
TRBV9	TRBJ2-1	CASSVRQSSSYNEQFF
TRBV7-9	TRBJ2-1	CASTDSGTIGDEQFF
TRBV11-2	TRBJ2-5	CASSRRTARQETQYF
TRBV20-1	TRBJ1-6	CSARGRGNRYNSPLHF
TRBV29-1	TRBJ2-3	CSVVNQRISTDTQYF
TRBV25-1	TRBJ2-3	CASREFRGTDTQYF
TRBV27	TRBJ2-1	CASTKGAGGRNEQFF
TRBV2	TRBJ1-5	CASSDRGLGNQPQHF
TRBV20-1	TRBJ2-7	CSATRDDYEQYF
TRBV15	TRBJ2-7	CATSGTGYEQYF
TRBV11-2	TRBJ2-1	CASSGGESSYNEQFF
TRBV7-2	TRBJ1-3	CASSRTAGNTIYF
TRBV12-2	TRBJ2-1	CASRRVGGRTHEQFF
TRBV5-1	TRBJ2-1	CASSRAVNEQFF
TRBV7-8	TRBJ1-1	CASSYREGAFNEAFF
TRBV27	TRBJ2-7	CASKRGVTYEQYF
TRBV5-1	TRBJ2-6	CASSLRTGTLGANVLTF
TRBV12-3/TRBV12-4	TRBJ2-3	CASVLADTQYF
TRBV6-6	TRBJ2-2	CASSYSRTGTTGELFF
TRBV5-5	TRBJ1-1	CASSLVAGTEAFF
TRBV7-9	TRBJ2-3	CASSLGGADTTDTQYF
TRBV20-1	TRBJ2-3	CSARGTGVIASTDTQYF
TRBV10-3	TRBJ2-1	CAISESSGSNEQFF
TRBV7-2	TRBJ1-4	CASSLRQGSTNEKRFF
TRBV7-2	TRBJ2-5	CASSPPHPVETQYF
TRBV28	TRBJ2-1	CASGLSMGLGSSYNEQFF
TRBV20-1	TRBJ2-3	CSARGTSRTDTQYF
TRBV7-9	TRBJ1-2	CASSLELYGYTF
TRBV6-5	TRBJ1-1	CASSYSTPGMLNTEAFF
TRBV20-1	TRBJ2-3	CSAYTSGGTDTQYF